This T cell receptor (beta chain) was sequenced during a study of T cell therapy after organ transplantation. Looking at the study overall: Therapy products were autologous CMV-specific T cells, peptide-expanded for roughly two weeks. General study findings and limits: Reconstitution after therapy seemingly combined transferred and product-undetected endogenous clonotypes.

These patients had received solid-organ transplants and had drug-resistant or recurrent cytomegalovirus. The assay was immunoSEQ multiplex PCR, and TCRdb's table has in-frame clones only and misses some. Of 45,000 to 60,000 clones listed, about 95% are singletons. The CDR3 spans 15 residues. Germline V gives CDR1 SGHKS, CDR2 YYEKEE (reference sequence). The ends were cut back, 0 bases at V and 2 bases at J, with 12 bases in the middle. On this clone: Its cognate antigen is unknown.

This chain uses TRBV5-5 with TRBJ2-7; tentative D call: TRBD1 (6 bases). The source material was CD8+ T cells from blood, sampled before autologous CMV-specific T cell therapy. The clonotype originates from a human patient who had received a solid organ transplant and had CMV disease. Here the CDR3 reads CASSLEGHGPYEQYF. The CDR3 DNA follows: TGTGCCAGCAGCTTGGAGGGACATGGACCCTACGAGCAGTACTTC.